The rows below give T cell receptor beta chains drawn from one sample of a study of tumor-infiltrating lymphocytes in primary liver carcinoma. TCRdb ran MiXCR on the multiplex PCR reads and lists one entry per CDR3 protein. Found here are under 85,000 distinct CDR3 sequences, 72% of them singletons; the top ten hold 15% to 20%. Sample: liver tumor tissue from sampling region 1. The receptors stem from a man in his forties with primary liver carcinoma and hepatitis B virus infection. CDR3s include the opening cysteine and the closing phenylalanine or tryptophan. The order of the fields is J gene, V gene, D gene, clone size, CDR3 protein, CDR3 DNA. The D gene is left open where the match is weak. The size field is filled for only some rows; it gives once, few, many or a size class.

J gene: TRBJ2-1
V gene: TRBV6-6
D gene: TRBD2
clone size: .
CDR3 protein: CASNEGLAGGPIYDEQFF
CDR3 DNA: TGTGCCAGCAACGAGGGACTAGCGGGAGGGCCGATTTACGATGAGCAGTTCTTC

J gene: TRBJ1-1
V gene: TRBV10-3
D gene: .
clone size: .
CDR3 protein: CATSPTGNSEAFF
CDR3 DNA: TGTGCCACCAGCCCCACAGGGAACTCTGAAGCTTTCTTT

J gene: TRBJ2-3
V gene: TRBV6-1
D gene: .
clone size: .
CDR3 protein: CASTYRTLADTQYF
CDR3 DNA: TGTGCTAGCACCTACAGGACCCTCGCAGATACTCAGTATTTT

J gene: TRBJ1-6
V gene: TRBV6-5
D gene: .
clone size: .
CDR3 protein: CASSSEAEESRLYF
CDR3 DNA: TGTGCCAGCAGTAGTGAGGCTGAAGAATCACGCCTCTACTTC

J gene: TRBJ2-1
V gene: TRBV19
D gene: TRBD1
clone size: .
CDR3 protein: CASSMRQGAWNEQFF
CDR3 DNA: TGTGCCAGTAGTATGCGACAGGGGGCTTGGAATGAGCAGTTCTTC

J gene: TRBJ1-1
V gene: TRBV20-1
D gene: .
clone size: .
CDR3 protein: CTAREQVGTEAFF
CDR3 DNA: TGCACTGCTAGAGAACAGGTCGGCACTGAAGCTTTCTTT

J gene: TRBJ2-5
V gene: TRBV11-2
D gene: .
clone size: .
CDR3 protein: CAGSLGNSGQGETQYF
CDR3 DNA: TGTGCCGGCAGCTTAGGGAATAGCGGCCAGGGGGAGACCCAGTACTTC

J gene: TRBJ2-1
V gene: TRBV6-1
D gene: TRBD2
clone size: .
CDR3 protein: CASTGTSSYNEQLF
CDR3 DNA: TGTGCCAGCACCGGGACTAGCAGTTACAATGAGCAGTTATTC

J gene: TRBJ2-7
V gene: TRBV11-2
D gene: .
clone size: once
CDR3 protein: CASNSGSLWKQYF
CDR3 DNA: TGTGCCAGCAACAGCGGGTCTTTATGGAAACAGTACTTC

J gene: TRBJ1-1
V gene: TRBV12-3/TRBV12-4
D gene: .
clone size: medium-sized
CDR3 protein: CASSAGSTEAFF
CDR3 DNA: TGTGCCAGCAGCGCAGGGAGCACTGAAGCTTTCTTT

J gene: TRBJ2-5
V gene: TRBV12-3/TRBV12-4
D gene: .
clone size: .
CDR3 protein: CASSISGTSRETQYF
CDR3 DNA: TGTGCCAGTAGCATATCGGGAACTAGCCGTGAGACCCAGTACTTC

J gene: TRBJ2-2
V gene: TRBV13
D gene: .
clone size: once
CDR3 protein: CAISSQGLLRRLFF
CDR3 DNA: TGTGCCATCAGCTCCCAGGGACTGCTGCGAAGGCTGTTTTTT

J gene: TRBJ2-7
V gene: TRBV4-2
D gene: .
clone size: .
CDR3 protein: CASSVQRDERYEQYF
CDR3 DNA: TGTGCAAGCAGCGTTCAGCGAGACGAGAGATACGAGCAGTACTTC

J gene: TRBJ2-1
V gene: TRBV28
D gene: TRBD2
clone size: many
CDR3 protein: CASSPTGTSGYDEQFF
CDR3 DNA: TGTGCCAGCAGTCCCACCGGGACTAGCGGTTACGATGAGCAGTTCTTC

J gene: TRBJ2-2
V gene: TRBV6-5
D gene: .
clone size: many
CDR3 protein: CASSLGGGSGELFF
CDR3 DNA: TGTGCCAGCAGTTTAGGTGGAGGAAGCGGGGAGCTGTTTTTT

J gene: TRBJ2-1
V gene: TRBV24-1
D gene: .
clone size: few
CDR3 protein: CATSPAGLAGHNEQFF
CDR3 DNA: TGTGCCACCAGCCCAGCGGGTCTGGCAGGGCACAATGAGCAGTTCTTC

J gene: TRBJ2-1
V gene: TRBV5-5
D gene: .
clone size: many
CDR3 protein: CASSLAPSKANEQFF
CDR3 DNA: TGTGCCAGCAGCTTGGCCCCTAGTAAGGCAAATGAGCAGTTCTTC

J gene: TRBJ2-1
V gene: TRBV4-2
D gene: .
clone size: .
CDR3 protein: CASRPLAGHEHLF
CDR3 DNA: TGTGCCAGCCGGCCCCTAGCCGGGCATGAGCATCTCTTC

J gene: TRBJ1-1
V gene: TRBV6-6
D gene: .
clone size: .
CDR3 protein: CVSSYEGGDTEAFF
CDR3 DNA: TGTGTCAGCAGTTACGAGGGTGGGGACACCGAAGCTTTCTTT